The clone carrying this T cell receptor (beta chain) was detected ten times or more. Its cognate antigen is unknown. The entry originates in a study of T-cell memory formation after mild COVID-19. General observations from the study: In pre-infection memory, a portion of responding clones appeared, which suggested that cross-reactive memory joined. Second-wave clones reaching peak frequency on day 37 lacked confirmed SARS-CoV-2 specificity. CD8+ contracting clones occupied EMRA, while CD4+ ones occupied mainly CM and EM.

The CDR3 consists of 15 residues. Germline lookup yields CDR1 LGHNA and CDR2 YSLEER. Trimming pared 6 bases from V and 0 bases from J, leaving 11 bases between. TCRdb ran MiXCR on the 5' RACE reads and lists one entry per CDR3 protein. The sample has under 70,000 distinct CDR3 sequences, roughly 9.9% seen once. This rearrangement joins TRBV4-3 to TRBJ2-2, with D perhaps matching TRBD1 (6 bases). Sequences were obtained from PBMCs or a T cell subset sorted from them (not recorded which). The receptor was derived from a young man who had mild COVID-19 (a few samples of this study predate the infection). Cell type and time point are not known. The CDR3 reads CASRPDSSNTGELFF. In DNA form, the CDR3 reads TGCGCCAGCAGGCCGGACAGTTCGAACACCGGGGAGCTGTTTTTT.